The 16 T cell receptor beta chains below come from one sample, sequenced in a study of CD8 T cells in Susac syndrome. Random hexamers primed reverse transcription of about 0.45 to 1 ug RNA. TCRdb redid the calling of the immunoSEQ multiplex PCR reads with MiXCR, one entry per CDR3 protein. The table includes some 140,000 distinct CDR3 sequences, roughly 80% detected once. Sequencing input: CD8+ T cells from PBMCs. The receptors derive from a human donor with multiple sclerosis.

The table lists this clonotype with a count of one. The chain has TRBV18 and TRBJ1-5, with TRBD1 identical over 8 bases. CDR1 KGHSH and CDR2 LQKENI come from the germline V gene. J lost 4 bases, V lost 2 bases, and 1 base had no gene match. CDR3 size: 14 residues. The CDR3 sequence: CASSPGQGNQPQHF. The CDR3 DNA is TGTGCCAGCTCACCAGGACAGGGAAATCAGCCCCAGCATTTT.

The V and J genes are TRBV5-1 and TRBJ2-7; no clear D. Germline lookup yields CDR1 SGHRS and CDR2 YFSETQ. The length of the CDR3 is 15 residues. Trimming removed 0 bases at V and 1 base at J, with 11 bases between. The CDR3 region is CASSLGPSGSYEQYV. The DNA of the CDR3 is TGCGCCAGCAGCTTGGGACCCTCTGGATCCTACGAGCAGTACGTC.

This chain joins TRBV2 and TRBJ1-5, with D tentatively TRBD1 (6 bases). Germline V CDR1 and CDR2: SNHLY, FYNNEI. V shed 6 bases and J shed 0 bases, with 12 bases lying between them. The CDR3 consists of 15 residues. The CDR3 DNA sequence: TGTGCCAGCAGGCCGACAGGTTATAGCAATCAGCCCCAGCATTTT. It yields the protein CASRPTGYSNQPQHF.

This sequence joins TRBV19 and TRBJ2-7, with D perhaps TRBD2 (6 bases). This CDR3 region has 15 residues. Trimming removed 4 bases from V and 2 bases from J, with 15 bases in between. Germline V gene sequence: CDR1 LNHDA, CDR2 SQIVND (reference sequence). The CDR3 is CASSNWGLEPYEQYF. The CDR3 DNA follows: TGTGCCAGTAGTAATTGGGGACTGGAGCCCTACGAGCAGTACTTC.

This clonotype was recorded once. The rearrangement uses TRBV7-8 and TRBJ1-2, with D unresolved. The CDR3 extends over 16 amino acids. Germline lookup yields CDR1 SGHVS and CDR2 FQNEAQ. V was cut by 5 bases and J by 4 bases, with 20 bases left in between. CDR3 nucleotide sequence: TGTGCCAGCAGCGGGCCGACATCAACCACGTTCTATGGCTACACCTTC. Its translation: CASSGPTSTTFYGYTF.

The chain couples TRBV30 to TRBJ2-7, with D possibly matching TRBD1 (6 bases). Germline CDR1 is GTSNPN and CDR2 is SVGIG (reference sequence). This CDR3 contains 15 residues. The V gene lost 0 bases and the J gene lost 2 bases, with 14 bases spanning the gap. In DNA form, the CDR3 reads TGTGCCTGGAGTGTCAAGGCAGGGGCTCCCTACGAGCAGTACTTC. As protein: CAWSVKAGAPYEQYF.

The chain uses TRBV13 and TRBJ2-4, with D possibly matching TRBD1 (5 bases). Trimming shortened V by 5 bases and J by 6 bases, and 23 bases separated the two germline ends. The CDR3 covers 17 residues. The germline gives CDR1 PRHDT, CDR2 FYEKMQ (reference sequence). Written as DNA, the CDR3 is TGTGCCAGCAGCCCACGTGCCCGGACACGGAGAGGAAACATTCAGTACTTC. Residues: CASSPRARTRRGNIQYF.

This clonotype was seen only once. The chain joins TRBV28 to TRBJ2-7; D ambiguous. The CDR3 contains 15 residues. The V and J ends lost 5 bases and 3 bases respectively, with 17 bases between them. CDR1 is MDHEN, CDR2 SYDVKM, per germline. As DNA, the CDR3 is TGTGCCAGCAGTCCGAGACGGGCCCCTTTCTACGAGCAGTACGTC. Residues: CASSPRRAPFYEQYV.

This chain links TRBV19 with TRBJ2-4; 10 bases fit TRBD1. Germline CDR1 is LNHDA and CDR2 is SQIVND (reference sequence). The trim removed 3 bases at V and 8 bases at J, leaving 4 bases unmatched. This CDR3 is 14 amino acids long. The CDR3 bases are TGTGCCAGTAGTATTGGGACAGGGGCGGACATTCAGTACTTC. Translating it yields CASSIGTGADIQYF.

The chain carries TRBV20-1 and TRBJ1-1; a possible D gene is TRBD1 (5 bases). Germline CDR1 reads DFQATT; CDR2 reads SNEGSKA (reference sequence). V lost 2 bases and J lost 3, with 19 bases in between. The CDR3 runs 16 residues. CDR3 region: CSARTDSLWVYTEAFF. Written as DNA, the CDR3 is TGCAGTGCTAGAACCGACAGCCTTTGGGTGTACACTGAAGCTTTCTTT.

The chain combines TRBV20-1 with TRBJ2-1, with a tentative D call TRBD2 (5 bases). Per the germline V gene, CDR1 is DFQATT and CDR2 is SNEGSKA (reference sequence). Trimming took 3 bases from V and 2 from J, leaving 14 bases between them. The CDR3 is 15 amino acids. Written as DNA, the CDR3 is TGCAGTGCTAGTGTTATGGCGGGTGCCTACAATGAGCAGTTCTTC. Translated: CSASVMAGAYNEQFF.

This rearrangement joins TRBV24-1 to TRBJ2-2; D might be TRBD2 (5 bases). CDR3 size: 17 residues. From germline, CDR1 is KGHDR and CDR2 SFDVKD. Trimming removed 0 bases at V and 1 base at J, with 11 bases between. The CDR3 is CATSDLRDRQNTGELFF. In DNA, the CDR3 is TGTGCCACCAGTGATTTGCGGGATCGGCAGAACACCGGGGAGCTGTTTTTT.

This rearrangement joins TRBV5-1 to TRBJ2-2; D not certain. Looked up from germline, CDR1 is SGHRS and CDR2 is YFSETQ. Trimming left V 5 bases short and J 5 bases short, with 13 bases between. CDR3 size: 14 residues. CDR3 residues: CASSSGPRTGELFF. The CDR3 DNA follows: TGCGCCAGCAGTTCCGGACCGCGAACCGGGGAGCTGTTTTTT.

This clonotype was observed once. This chain joins TRBV7-9 and TRBJ2-7; 9 positions match TRBD1. The CDR3 totals 14 residues. The junction had 3 bases not matched to a gene; V was cut back by 2 bases and J by 4 bases. Germline CDR1 and CDR2: SEHNR and FQNEAQ (reference sequence). CDR3 sequence (DNA): TGTGCCAGCAGCTTATCCGGGACAGGGTACGAGCAGTACGTC. This gives the protein CASSLSGTGYEQYV.

The DNA for the CDR3 is TGTGCCAGCAGCCCATCGGGTAATCAGCCCCAGCATTTT. Amino acid sequence: CASSPSGNQPQHF. V usage is TRBV7-9 and J usage is TRBJ1-5, with D unresolved. V lost 5 bases, J lost 4 bases, and 9 bases lay in between. Germline CDR1 SEHNR, CDR2 FQNEAQ (reference sequence). The CDR3 covers 13 residues.

The chain couples TRBV19 to TRBJ2-1; no firm D call. The CDR3 is 11 residues long. V shed 5 bases and J shed 6 bases, with 5 bases lying between them. The germline CDR1 and CDR2 sequences are LNHDA and SQIVND (reference sequence). CDR3 coding DNA: TGTGCCAGTAGTTCGAGCAATGAGCAGTTCTTC. It is translated as CASSSSNEQFF.